There are many counts of the clone carrying this T cell receptor (beta chain). The same CDR3 also results from other DNA sequences found in this sample. This sample was taken from a study of shared clonotypes between healthy human individuals. Within Nashville, Tennessee resided all donors, each a Caucasian adult. The CDR3 runs 14 residues. Trimming stripped 0 bases from V and 6 bases from J, with 11 bases between. Germline V gene data show CDR1 as SGHRS and CDR2 as YFSETQ. Unsorted PBMC DNA was sequenced on ten immunoSEQ deep assay plates. In the authors' workflow: ImmunoSEQ output held junction-only sequences without quality scores, so filtering differed. Using immunoSEQ multiplex PCR, the repertoire was profiled, and TCRdb retains in-frame clones only, with some absent. V and J calls and clone size are given by that table; D and trimming were obtained from the DNA. The sample carries about 520,000 clones, around four fifths recorded once.

J is TRBJ2-3 and V is TRBV5-1; possibly TRBD2 for D (5 bases). The specimen sequenced was PBMCs. This TCR was recovered from a woman in her forties in good health. Some clones in this sample may be carry-over from other donors' samples. The chain's CDR3 is CASSLGAGGDTQYF. The CDR3 DNA sequence: TGCGCCAGCAGCTTGGGGGCGGGCGGTGATACGCAGTATTTT.